These 12 T cell receptor beta chains were sequenced from one sample in a study of shared clonotypes between healthy human individuals. The assay was immunoSEQ multiplex PCR, and TCRdb's table has in-frame clones only and misses some. In the table there are about 1 million clones, about 75% of which are singletons. The sequenced sample was memory CD4+ T cells sorted from blood. Subset here: CD45RA-negative fraction. The receptors derive from a man aged 18 to 30 in good health.

V usage is TRBV7-8 and J usage is TRBJ2-5; 7 bases match TRBD2. Trimming at V came to 1 base and at J to 4 bases, leaving 9 bases not matched to a gene. The CDR3 contains 16 residues. Looked up from germline, CDR1 is SGHVS and CDR2 is FQNEAQ. CDR3 loop: CASSLGVAGVLETQYF. CDR3 nucleotide sequence: TGTGCCAGCAGCTTAGGAGTGGCGGGAGTGCTAGAGACCCAGTACTTC. Supplemented by reference TRBV7-8 and TRBJ2-5, the full variable domain reads GAGVSQSPRYKVAKRGQDVALRCDPISGHVSLFWYQQALGQGPEFLTYFQNEAQLDKSGLPSDRFFAERPEGSVSTLKIQRTQQEDSAVYLCASSLGVAGVLETQYFGPGTRLLVL.

CDR3 residues: CASSIEQANEQFF. CDR3 DNA: TGTGCCAGTAGTATAGAACAGGCCAATGAGCAGTTCTTC. The V and J genes are TRBV19 and TRBJ2-1; maybe TRBD1 (5 bases). CDR1 LNHDA and CDR2 SQIVND come from the germline V gene (reference sequence). V lost 0 bases and J lost 6, with 6 bases in between. The CDR3 has 13 amino acids. Drawing the rest from reference TRBV19 and TRBJ2-1, the complete variable domain is DGGITQSPKYLFRKEGQNVTLSCEQNLNHDAMYWYRQDPGQGLRLIYYSQIVNDFQKGDIAEGYSVSREKKESFPLTVTSAQKNPTAFYLCASSIEQANEQFFGPGTRLTVL.

V is TRBV4-3 and J is TRBJ1-4, with D hard to call. The CDR3 consists of 17 residues. Trimming pared 1 base from V and 0 bases from J, leaving 12 bases between. Germline CDR1 is LGHNA and CDR2 is YSLEER. The CDR3 DNA is TGCGCCAGCAGCCAAGCTTGGCCGCCAGCAACTAATGAAAAACTGTTTTTT. Encoded protein: CASSQAWPPATNEKLFF.

This clone was found many times. V gene TRBV20-1 combines with J gene TRBJ2-4, with D maybe TRBD1 (6 bases). Germline V gives CDR1 DFQATT, CDR2 SNEGSKA (reference sequence). Trimming shortened V by 6 bases and J by 7 bases, and 10 bases separated the two germline ends. The CDR3 loop spans 11 amino acids. The CDR3: CSARQVNIQYF. The CDR3 nucleotides read TGCAGTGCCCGACAGGTGAACATTCAGTACTTC.

This chain uses TRBV11-2 with TRBJ2-4; 12 nucleotides agree with TRBD2. The J segment lost 8 bases and the V segment lost 5 bases, leaving 4 bases of the junction unmatched. The V gene's germline CDR1 is SGHAT and CDR2 FQNNGV. The CDR3 has 14 amino acids. The CDR3 DNA reads as TGTGCCAGCAGCCTCGGGACTAGCGGGTACATTCAGTACTTC. It encodes CASSLGTSGYIQYF.

The chain combines TRBV11-2 with TRBJ1-2, with D uncertain. V lost 1 base and J 0 bases, leaving 9 bases between the germline ends. The germline gives CDR1 SGHAT, CDR2 FQNNGV. This CDR3 spans 15 amino acids. The DNA of the CDR3 is TGTGCCAGCAGCTTAGCCCAGCGGACTAACTATGGCTACACCTTC. Translating gives CASSLAQRTNYGYTF. The full variable domain, with the rest looked up from reference TRBV11-2 and TRBJ1-2, is EAGVAQSPRYKIIEKRQSVAFWCNPISGHATLYWYQQILGQGPKLLIQFQNNGVVDDSQLPKDRFSAERLKGVDSTLKIQPAKLEDSAVYLCASSLAQRTNYGYTFGSGTRLTVV.

This rearrangement joins TRBV6-5 to TRBJ1-2; TRBD1 might be the D (5 bases). The germline V gene encodes CDR1 MNHEY and CDR2 SVGAGI. The V and J ends lost 5 bases and 8 bases respectively, with 15 bases between them. This CDR3 is built from 13 residues. The CDR3 sequence is CASSTRDLVGYTF. In DNA form, the CDR3 reads TGTGCCAGCAGTACCCGGGACCTCGTCGGCTACACCTTC.

Comments on this clone: This sample also contains other DNA sequences that code for the same CDR3. V gene TRBV5-4 combines with J gene TRBJ1-2; D not certain. Trimming left V 0 bases short and J 1 base short, with 7 bases between. Germline CDR1 is SGHNT and CDR2 is YYREEE (reference sequence). This CDR3 contains 14 residues. DNA of the CDR3: TGTGCCAGCAGCTTGGCGGGGTTTAACTATGGCTACACCTTC. The encoded protein is CASSLAGFNYGYTF.

The rearrangement links TRBV28 to TRBJ1-3, with TRBD1 identical over 7 bases. Germline-derived CDR1 and CDR2 are MDHEN and SYDVKM. The CDR3 is made up of 13 amino acids. V was clipped by 8 bases and J by 9 bases; unmatched bases: 10. The DNA for the CDR3 is TGTGCCAGCGCATCACAAGGGGGCGGCACCATATATTTT. Protein: CASASQGGGTIYF.

This clone was recorded once. The chain is built from TRBV7-6 and TRBJ2-7; D is ambiguous. Trimming pared 5 bases from V and 1 base from J, leaving 9 bases between. There are 13 residues in the CDR3. The germline gives CDR1 SGHVS, CDR2 FNYEAQ. CDR3 region: CASSAPDSYEQYF. DNA of the CDR3: TGTGCCAGCAGCGCACCGGATTCCTACGAGCAGTACTTC.

V usage is TRBV19 and J usage is TRBJ2-4; the match to TRBD1 covers 9 bases. CDR3 size: 17 residues. Germline V CDR1 and CDR2: LNHDA, SQIVND (reference sequence). Trimming removed 3 bases from V and 9 bases from J; junction bases left unmatched: 15. Written as DNA, the CDR3 is TGTGCCAGTAGTATTGGGGGGACAGGGAAGCTGGGAGCCATTCAGTACTTC. This codes for CASSIGGTGKLGAIQYF.

The chain links TRBV18 to TRBJ2-1, with 9 bases aligning to TRBD2. This CDR3 comprises 15 residues. Germline V gene lookup returns CDR1 KGHSH and CDR2 LQKENI. V dropped 3 bases and J dropped 4; count of bases not matched to a gene: 4. CDR3 region: CASSPGLAGYNEQFF. In nucleotides, the CDR3 is TGTGCCAGCTCACCGGGACTAGCCGGATACAATGAGCAGTTCTTC.